The 22 T cell receptor beta chains below come from one sample, sequenced in a study of post-analysis software for immune sequencing data. Whole-study findings and limits: The five TRBV segments detected at higher frequency in patients than in controls included TRBV5-6, TRBV5-1 and TRBV20-1.

Their antigen targets remain unknown. Built from TCR beta cDNA, the libraries had unique molecular identifiers in them. TCRdb reanalysed the PCR reads using MiXCR and keeps one entry per CDR3 protein. The sample shows approximately 460,000 distinct CDR3 sequences, around 40% of them seen only once. The sample comprised blood. These TCRs come from a girl aged 10 to 17 with multiple sclerosis.

This clonotype occurred a few times. V is TRBV29-1 and J is TRBJ2-1, with 11 bases identical to TRBD2. Trimming removed 4 bases from V and 7 bases from J; junction bases left unmatched: 9. Germline CDR1 reads SQVTM; CDR2 reads ANQGSEA. The CDR3 runs to 15 residues. The CDR3 is CSVGKGLAEGNEQFF. CDR3 bases: TGCAGCGTTGGGAAGGGACTAGCGGAGGGTAATGAGCAGTTCTTC.

This chain links TRBV18 with TRBJ2-7; D unresolved. In germline, CDR1 is KGHSH, CDR2 LQKENI. Trimming removed 3 bases at V and 0 bases at J, with 12 bases between. This CDR3 has 15 residues. Here the CDR3 DNA reads TGTGCCAGCTCACCGCTCAATGCAGTCTCCTACGAGCAGTACTTC. Its translation: CASSPLNAVSYEQYF.

Only one count was recorded for this clonotype. V usage is TRBV28 and J usage is TRBJ2-3, with D unclear. The germline V and J ends were trimmed by 2 bases and 3 bases, with 15 bases remaining between them. The CDR3 has 16 amino acids. The germline V gene has CDR1 MDHEN and CDR2 SYDVKM. The CDR3 reads CASSLLVRKGTDTQYF. The DNA for the CDR3 is TGTGCCAGCAGTTTACTGGTGCGGAAGGGTACAGATACGCAGTATTTT. Full variable domain (missing parts from reference TRBV28 and TRBJ2-3): DVKVTQSSRYLVKRTGEKVFLECVQDMDHENMFWYRQDPGLGLRLIYFSYDVKMKEKGDIPEGYSVSREKKERFSLILESASTNQTSMYLCASSLLVRKGTDTQYFGPGTRLTVL.

The chain uses TRBV10-3 and TRBJ2-1; D is possibly TRBD1 or TRBD2 (5 bases each). Per germline, CDR1 ENHRY and CDR2 SYGVKD. The CDR3 runs 13 residues. Trimming left V 4 bases short and J 9 bases short, with 13 bases between. CDR3 sequence (DNA): TGTGCCATCAGTGTAAGCTCTGGGGGTGAGCAGTTCTTC. Its translation: CAISVSSGGEQFF.

The chain has TRBV5-1 and TRBJ2-3; D is perhaps TRBD2 (6 bases). Trimming pared 4 bases from V and 4 bases from J, leaving 22 bases between. The CDR3 totals 17 residues. Germline values: CDR1 SGHRS, CDR2 YFSETQ. For the CDR3, the DNA is TGCGCCAGCAGCCCACGTGGCGGGGCCCCCTACGCAGATACGCAGTATTTT. Translating gives CASSPRGGAPYADTQYF.

The chain uses TRBV12-5 and TRBJ2-5; D not resolved. Looked up from germline, CDR1 is LGHNT and CDR2 is FRNRAP. CDR3 length: 13 residues. With 1 base removed from V and 5 bases from J, the gap between germline ends came to 8 bases. The DNA for the CDR3 is TGTGCTAGTGGTTTGGGACGGCAGGAGACCCAGTACTTC. It translates to CASGLGRQETQYF.

This clonotype occurred a few times. For the CDR3, the DNA is TGTGCCAGCAGTCCGGGGGGGGCCAAAAACATTCAGTACTTC. This gives the protein CASSPGGAKNIQYF. The chain carries TRBV28 and TRBJ2-4; 8 bases map to TRBD2. This CDR3 region has 14 residues. In germline, CDR1 is MDHEN, CDR2 SYDVKM. J gave up 1 base and V 5 bases, and 1 base lay outside the gene matches. Complete variable domain (other parts from reference TRBV28 and TRBJ2-4): DVKVTQSSRYLVKRTGEKVFLECVQDMDHENMFWYRQDPGLGLRLIYFSYDVKMKEKGDIPEGYSVSREKKERFSLILESASTNQTSMYLCASSPGGAKNIQYFGAGTRLSVL.

The chain couples TRBV25-1 to TRBJ2-7; 9 bases are shared with TRBD2. The V segment lost 4 bases and the J segment 2 bases; nucleotides outside the gene matches: 9. Germline V lookup: CDR1 MGHDK, CDR2 SYGVNS. This CDR3 has 16 amino acids. DNA for the CDR3: TGTGCCAGCAGTGGCCAGACTAGCGGAGACGCCTACGAGCAGTACTTC. It codes for CASSGQTSGDAYEQYF.

The sample holds a few counts of this clonotype. The rearrangement uses TRBV24-1 and TRBJ2-3; 9 bases are shared with TRBD1. Germline CDR1 and CDR2: KGHDR and SFDVKD. This CDR3 contains 17 residues. After removal of 4 bases from V and 4 bases from J, the junction contained 11 bases not matched to a gene. The CDR3 reads CATSDLGTGIFADTQYF. The CDR3 nucleotides are TGTGCCACCAGTGACCTAGGGACAGGGATTTTCGCAGATACGCAGTATTTT.

In its sample, this clonotype was seen a few times. This chain joins TRBV6-1 and TRBJ2-1, with D uncertain. V lost 2 bases and J lost 0, with 5 bases in between. The CDR3 spans 14 residues. Germline CDR1 reads MNHNS; CDR2 reads SASEGT. The CDR3 spells CASSERSSYNEQFF. Here the CDR3 DNA reads TGTGCCAGCAGTGAAAGGAGCTCCTACAATGAGCAGTTCTTC.

The J gene is TRBJ2-7, the V gene TRBV27, with TRBD1 matching 9 bases. In germline, CDR1 is MNHEY, CDR2 SMNVEV (reference sequence). The CDR3 extends over 15 amino acids. The V segment lost 5 bases and the J segment 2 bases; nucleotides outside the gene matches: 7. The CDR3 DNA sequence: TGTGCCAGCAGTGTCGCCGGGACAGGGCCCTACGAGCAGTACTTC. Translation: CASSVAGTGPYEQYF.

This clonotype came up once. The CDR3 DNA reads TGTGCCAGCAGTCTCCCAGGACAGGGGGGTGGCGAGCAGTACTTC. This codes for CASSLPGQGGGEQYF. V usage is TRBV28 and J usage is TRBJ2-7, with TRBD1 identical over 10 bases. This CDR3 comprises 15 residues. Germline trimming cut 5 bases from V and 6 bases from J; bases unmatched to any gene: 10. CDR1 and CDR2 from the germline V gene are MDHEN and SYDVKM.

CDR3: CASSIQAGVRNEQFF. The DNA of the CDR3 is TGTGCCAGTAGTATACAAGCGGGGGTTAGAAATGAGCAGTTCTTC. The chain combines TRBV19 with TRBJ2-1; 8 nucleotides agree with TRBD2. This CDR3 has 15 amino acids. CDR1 and CDR2 from the germline V gene are LNHDA and SQIVND (reference sequence). V lost 2 bases, J lost 7 bases, and 7 bases stayed unmatched.

The chain uses TRBV7-2 and TRBJ2-2, with a weak D call TRBD2 (7 bases). CDR1 and CDR2 from the germline V gene are SGHTA and FQGNSA. The CDR3 is 16 residues long. V lost 0 bases to trimming and J lost 1 base, with 9 bases between them. The chain's CDR3 is CASSLAGGLNTGELFF. CDR3 coding DNA: TGTGCCAGCAGCTTAGCGGGGGGGCTGAACACCGGGGAGCTGTTTTTT. Combining the CDR3 with reference TRBV7-2 and TRBJ2-2 gives the whole variable domain GAGVSQSPSNKVTEKGKDVELRCDPISGHTALYWYRQSLGQGLEFLIYFQGNSAPDKSGLPSDRFSAERTGGSVSTLTIQRTQQEDSAVYLCASSLAGGLNTGELFFGEGSRLTVL.

This clonotype occurred a few times. The chain links TRBV20-1 to TRBJ2-5; maybe TRBD2 (5 bases). Matching the DNA end better, TRBJ2-7 makes the J call doubtful. Germline V CDR1 and CDR2: DFQATT, SNEGSKA (reference sequence). The CDR3 consists of 15 residues. The CDR3 reads CSARDSDSVGYEQYF. DNA for the CDR3: TGCAGTGCTAGAGACTCGGACTCGGTGGGTTACGAGCAGTACTTC.

The chain is built from TRBV6-2 or TRBV6-3 and TRBJ2-7; 7 positions agree with TRBD2. The CDR3 consists of 14 residues. V lost 8 bases and J lost 2; bases outside the gene matches: 9. Germline CDR1 MNHEY, CDR2 SVGEGT. The CDR3 is CASAAGVGTYEQYF. The DNA of the CDR3 is TGTGCCAGCGCCGCGGGAGTCGGGACCTACGAGCAGTACTTC.

This clonotype appeared a few times. The chain uses TRBV2 and TRBJ2-7, with D hard to call. The V end was cut by 5 bases, the J end by 3 bases, with 5 bases between. The germline CDR1 and CDR2 sequences are SNHLY and FYNNEI. This CDR3 spans 11 amino acids. CDR3 bases: TGTGCCAGCAGTCCCCACTACGAGCAGTACTTC. It specifies CASSPHYEQYF.

In its sample, this clonotype was seen a few times. The gene calls are TRBV29-1 and TRBJ2-1; D perhaps matches TRBD2 (6 bases). V lost 3 bases to trimming and J lost 6 bases, with 18 bases between them. The germline V gene encodes CDR1 SQVTM and CDR2 ANQGSEA. CDR3 length: 15 amino acids. CDR3 in amino acids: CSVDGRARSANEQFF. CDR3 in DNA: TGCAGCGTTGACGGGAGAGCGCGATCCGCCAATGAGCAGTTCTTC.

The chain uses TRBV5-1 and TRBJ1-1, with no clear D. V lost 4 bases and J 1 base, leaving 8 bases between the germline ends. The CDR3 is 13 residues long. The germline gives CDR1 SGHRS, CDR2 YFSETQ. CDR3 sequence: CASSKGPNTEAFF. In DNA form, the CDR3 reads TGCGCCAGCAGCAAGGGCCCGAACACTGAAGCTTTCTTT.

This clonotype has a handful of counts. This chain uses TRBV6-6 with TRBJ2-5, with 8 bases identical to TRBD2. The CDR3 covers 16 residues. CDR1 is MNHNY, CDR2 SVGAGI, per germline (reference sequence). V was clipped by 5 bases and J by 7 bases; unmatched bases: 15. Written as DNA, the CDR3 is TGTGCCAGCAGTCCTCGAGCGGGAGTAGATTCAGGGACCCAGTACTTC. This encodes CASSPRAGVDSGTQYF.

The CDR3 here is CSANSGQSTDTQYF. In DNA form, the CDR3 reads TGCAGTGCTAACTCAGGACAATCCACAGATACGCAGTATTTT. The chain combines TRBV20-1 with TRBJ2-3; D possibly corresponds to TRBD1 (5 bases). The CDR3 consists of 14 residues. Trimming took 4 bases from V and 2 from J, leaving 13 bases between them. CDR1 and CDR2 (germline): DFQATT, SNEGSKA (reference sequence).

The rearrangement links TRBV27 to TRBJ2-7; weak D call: TRBD1 (6 bases). The CDR3 extends over 14 amino acids. The germline CDR1 and CDR2 sequences are MNHEY and SMNVEV (reference sequence). V was cut by 4 bases and J by 5 bases, with 15 bases left in between. CDR3 DNA: TGTGCCAGCAGTTCCTTCGACAGGTCTGACGAGCAGTACTTC. Protein sequence: CASSSFDRSDEQYF.